This TCR beta chain was found in a study of shared clonotypes between healthy human individuals. Looking at the study overall: Used for every donor were three CD4 naive, three CD4 memory, two CD8 naive and one CD8 memory plate. Study-level results: Among the subsets, naive ones generally showed larger estimated richness than memory ones. Sharing across four donors was seen in 5% to 5.5% of naive CD4 clonotypes.

Concerning this clone itself: Its antigen is unknown.

The V gene lost 2 bases and the J gene lost 3 bases, with 9 bases spanning the gap. This CDR3 contains 13 residues. Germline assignment: CDR1 SGHKS and CDR2 YYEKEE (reference sequence). Measured with immunoSEQ multiplex PCR; TCRdb has only the in-frame clones, and not every one. The sample lists a few million clones; over 90% were seen once. The donor population consisted of healthy HIV-negative adults with no recent acute infections or vaccinations. This sequence joins TRBV5-5 and TRBJ2-7; possible D gene TRBD1, 6 bases. The sequence was obtained from a man in his late teens or twenties in good health. Some clones in this sample may be carry-over from other donors' samples. Input material: naive CD4+ T cells from PBMCs. Described subset: CD45RA+ positively selected. CDR3 region: CASSFGGVYEQYF. CDR3 nucleotide sequence: TGTGCCAGCAGCTTTGGGGGCGTCTACGAGCAGTACTTC.